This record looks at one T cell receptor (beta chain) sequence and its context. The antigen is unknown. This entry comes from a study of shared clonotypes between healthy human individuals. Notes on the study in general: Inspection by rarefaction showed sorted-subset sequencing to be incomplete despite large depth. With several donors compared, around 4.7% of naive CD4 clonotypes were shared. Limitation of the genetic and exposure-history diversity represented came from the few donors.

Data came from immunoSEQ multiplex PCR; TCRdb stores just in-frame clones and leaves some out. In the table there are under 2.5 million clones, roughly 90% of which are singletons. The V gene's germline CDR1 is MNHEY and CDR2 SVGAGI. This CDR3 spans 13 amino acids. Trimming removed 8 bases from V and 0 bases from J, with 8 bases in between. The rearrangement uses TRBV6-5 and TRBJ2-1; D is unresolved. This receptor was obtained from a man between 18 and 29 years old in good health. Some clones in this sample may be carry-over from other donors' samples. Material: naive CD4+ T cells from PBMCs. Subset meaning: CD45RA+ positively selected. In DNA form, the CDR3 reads TGTGCCAGCGTACCCGGCTCCTACAATGAGCAGTTCTTC. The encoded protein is CASVPGSYNEQFF.